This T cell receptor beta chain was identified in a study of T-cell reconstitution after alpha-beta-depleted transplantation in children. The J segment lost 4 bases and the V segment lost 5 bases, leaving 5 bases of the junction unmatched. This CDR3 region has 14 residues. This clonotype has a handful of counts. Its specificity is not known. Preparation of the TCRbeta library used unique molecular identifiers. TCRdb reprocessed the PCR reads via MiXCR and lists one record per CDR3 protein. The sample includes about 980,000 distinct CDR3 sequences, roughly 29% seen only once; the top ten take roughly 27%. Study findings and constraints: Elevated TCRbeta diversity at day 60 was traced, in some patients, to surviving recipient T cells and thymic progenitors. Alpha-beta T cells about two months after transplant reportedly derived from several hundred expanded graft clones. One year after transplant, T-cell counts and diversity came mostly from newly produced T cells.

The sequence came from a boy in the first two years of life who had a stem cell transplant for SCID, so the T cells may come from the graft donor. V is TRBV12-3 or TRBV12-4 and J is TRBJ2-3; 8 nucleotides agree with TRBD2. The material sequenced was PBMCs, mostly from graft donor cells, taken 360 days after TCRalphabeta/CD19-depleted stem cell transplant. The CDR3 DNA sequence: TGTGCCAGCAGTCGTAGCGGGGTAGCAGATACGCAGTATTTT. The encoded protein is CASSRSGVADTQYF.